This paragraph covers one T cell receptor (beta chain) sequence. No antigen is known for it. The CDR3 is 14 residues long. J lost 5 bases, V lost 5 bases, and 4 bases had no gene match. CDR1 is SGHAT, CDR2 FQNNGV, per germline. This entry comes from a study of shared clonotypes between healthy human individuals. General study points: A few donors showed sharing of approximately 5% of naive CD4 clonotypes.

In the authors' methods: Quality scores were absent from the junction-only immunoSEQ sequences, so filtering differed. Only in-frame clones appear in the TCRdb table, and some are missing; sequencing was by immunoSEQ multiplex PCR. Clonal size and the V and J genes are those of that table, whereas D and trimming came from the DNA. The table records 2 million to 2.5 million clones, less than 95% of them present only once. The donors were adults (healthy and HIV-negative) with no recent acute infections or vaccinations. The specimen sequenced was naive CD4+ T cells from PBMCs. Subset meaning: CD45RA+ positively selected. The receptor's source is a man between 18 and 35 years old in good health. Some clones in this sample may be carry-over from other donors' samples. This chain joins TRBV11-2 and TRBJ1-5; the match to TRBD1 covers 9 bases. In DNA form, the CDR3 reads TGTGCCAGCAGCCCCCGGGACAGGGATCAGCCCCAGCATTTT. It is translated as CASSPRDRDQPQHF.